The T cell receptor beta chain described here comes from a study of blood T cells in healthy people across ages. In this sample, this clonotype turned up many times. Its specificity is unknown. With a J-beta primer mix and a sample-barcoded 5' primer, a second PCR ran about 7 to 12 cycles. Via MiXCR, TCRdb re-called the 5' RACE reads, giving one row per CDR3 protein. The table has hundreds of thousands of distinct CDR3 sequences, 25% to 30% seen once. Healthy Russian Caucasian donors spanned ages about 6 to 100 years. No fewer than 6 micrograms of total RNA were isolated from every sample. Study-level results: Age brought a roughly linear fall in TCR beta diversity measured per million T cells. Estimated diversity across one million T cells was deemed an underestimate.

This CDR3 comprises 15 residues. J lost 1 base, V lost 10 bases, and 7 bases had no gene match. CDR1 and CDR2 (germline): MGHDK, SYGVNS. The receptor was derived from a woman in her seventies in good health. The chain has TRBV25-1 and TRBJ1-4; 9 bases match TRBD1. The sequenced material came from blood. As DNA, the CDR3 is TGTGCCACCCAGAAGACAGGGGGAACTAATGAAAAACTGTTTTTT. Residues: CATQKTGGTNEKLFF.